The 19 T cell receptor beta chains below come from one sample, sequenced in a study of blood T cell repertoires in COVID-19. TCRdb's copy holds only in-frame clones and misses some; the assay was immunoSEQ multiplex PCR. The repertoire holds approximately 70,000 clones, with around 85% as singletons. Sample: peripheral blood. Source of these receptors: an elderly woman with active or convalescent COVID-19.

The chain carries TRBV7-8 and TRBJ2-1; TRBD2 is a possible D gene (6 bases). Trimming pared 2 bases from V and 5 bases from J, leaving 13 bases between. Looked up from germline, CDR1 is SGHVS and CDR2 is FQNEAQ. The length of the CDR3 is 15 residues. Here the CDR3 reads CASSLSGLSNNEQFF. In nucleotides, the CDR3 is TGTGCCAGCAGCTTATCGGGACTGAGTAACAATGAGCAGTTCTTC. Complete variable domain (other parts from reference TRBV7-8 and TRBJ2-1): GAGVSQSPRYKVAKRGQDVALRCDPISGHVSLFWYQQALGQGPEFLTYFQNEAQLDKSGLPSDRFFAERPEGSVSTLKIQRTQQEDSAVYLCASSLSGLSNNEQFFGPGTRLTVL.

V and J are TRBV5-1 and TRBJ2-3, with 8 nucleotides matching TRBD2. Germline V lookup: CDR1 SGHRS, CDR2 YFSETQ. The CDR3 totals 16 residues. V trimming: 0 bases; J trimming: 0 bases; junction bases outside the gene matches: 3. The CDR3 nucleotides read TGCGCCAGCAGCTTGGCTTTAGCGGGAAGCACAGATACGCAGTATTTT. Amino acids: CASSLALAGSTDTQYF.

V gene TRBV19 combines with J gene TRBJ1-3; D is possibly TRBD1 (5 bases). Looked up from germline, CDR1 is LNHDA and CDR2 is SQIVND (reference sequence). V shed 4 bases and J shed 5 bases, with 9 bases lying between them. This CDR3 is built from 13 residues. This chain's CDR3 is CASSTGERNTIYF. CDR3 coding DNA: TGTGCCAGTAGTACGGGGGAAAGAAACACCATATATTTT. Complete variable domain (other parts from reference TRBV19 and TRBJ1-3): DGGITQSPKYLFRKEGQNVTLSCEQNLNHDAMYWYRQDPGQGLRLIYYSQIVNDFQKGDIAEGYSVSREKKESFPLTVTSAQKNPTAFYLCASSTGERNTIYFGEGSWLTVV.

This clone is a singleton in its sample. The rearrangement joins TRBV6-1 to TRBJ1-5; D ambiguous. Deletions cut 2 bases from V and 3 bases from J, with 14 bases between. This CDR3 is 16 amino acids long. The germline gives CDR1 MNHNS, CDR2 SASEGT. The CDR3: CASSELLGLNNQPQHF. The CDR3 nucleotides read TGTGCCAGCAGTGAACTTTTGGGCTTGAACAATCAGCCCCAGCATTTT.

V usage is TRBV15 and J usage is TRBJ2-7; D uncertain. Trimming removed 1 base at V and 3 bases at J, with 4 bases between. CDR1 and CDR2 from the germline V gene are LNHNV and YYDKDF (reference sequence). The CDR3 is 12 amino acids. The CDR3 reads CATSRGVYEQYF. The CDR3 nucleotides read TGTGCCACCAGCAGAGGAGTCTACGAGCAGTACTTC. Complete variable domain (other parts from reference TRBV15 and TRBJ2-7): DAMVIQNPRYQVTQFGKPVTLSCSQTLNHNVMYWYQQKSSQAPKLLFHYYDKDFNNEADTPDNFQSRRPNTSFCFLDIRSPGLGDTAMYLCATSRGVYEQYFGPGTRLTVT.

This chain joins TRBV5-1 and TRBJ1-2; 7 bases are shared with TRBD1. The CDR3 runs 13 residues. Germline V CDR1 and CDR2: SGHRS, YFSETQ. J gave up 6 bases and V 2 bases, and 4 bases lay outside the gene matches. The chain's CDR3 is CASSFSRGNGYTF. CDR3 coding DNA: TGCGCCAGCAGCTTCAGCAGGGGGAATGGCTACACCTTC.

This sequence joins TRBV19 and TRBJ1-3; D might be TRBD1 (5 bases). Trimming took off 5 bases at V and 0 bases at J, with 11 bases between the two ends. CDR1 is LNHDA, CDR2 SQIVND, per germline (reference sequence). The CDR3 runs to 15 residues. CDR3 amino acids: CASSLTVPSGNTIYF. Here the CDR3 DNA reads TGTGCCAGTAGTCTGACAGTTCCCTCTGGAAACACCATATATTTT.

V gene TRBV7-9 combines with J gene TRBJ1-1, with no clear D. The V gene lost 4 bases and the J gene lost 2 bases, with 17 bases spanning the gap. Germline loops: CDR1 SEHNR, CDR2 FQNEAQ (reference sequence). There are 16 residues in the CDR3. The CDR3, as DNA: TGTGCCAGCAGCTACGTCACGGAGCCCCTTAACACTGAAGCTTTCTTT. This gives the protein CASSYVTEPLNTEAFF.

In its sample, this clone was seen once. The chain is built from TRBV28 and TRBJ1-5; TRBD1 is a possible D gene (6 bases). The germline gives CDR1 MDHEN, CDR2 SYDVKM. The CDR3 loop spans 14 amino acids. Trimming removed 3 bases from V and 2 bases from J, with 8 bases in between. The CDR3 bases are TGTGCCAGCAGTTTCGGGACACGCAATCAGCCCCAGCATTTT. It yields the protein CASSFGTRNQPQHF.

The gene calls are TRBV19 and TRBJ1-2; 7 bases match TRBD1. Unmatched junction bases numbered 8, after V lost 9 bases and J lost 4 bases. Germline V gene sequence: CDR1 LNHDA, CDR2 SQIVND (reference sequence). This CDR3 has 13 amino acids. This CDR3 reads CASSRDRSYGYTF. CDR3 nucleotide sequence: TGTGCCAGCTCTCGGGACAGAAGCTATGGCTACACCTTC.

J is TRBJ1-4 and V is TRBV2; a weak D match, TRBD1 (6 bases). The CDR3 is 14 amino acids. CDR1 is SNHLY and CDR2 is FYNNEI in the germline V gene. Trimming shortened V by 3 bases and J by 4 bases, and 9 bases separated the two germline ends. CDR3 loop: CASSDRRGNEKLFF. Written as DNA, the CDR3 is TGTGCCAGCAGTGACCGCAGGGGTAATGAAAAACTGTTTTTT. The full variable domain, with the rest looked up from reference TRBV2 and TRBJ1-4, is EPEVTQTPSHQVTQMGQEVILRCVPISNHLYFYWYRQILGQKVEFLVSFYNNEISEKSEIFDDQFSVERPDGSNFTLKIRSTKLEDSAMYFCASSDRRGNEKLFFGSGTQLSVL.

The V call is TRBV27, the J call TRBJ2-3; 10 nucleotides align to TRBD2. CDR3 size: 14 residues. Germline V gives CDR1 MNHEY, CDR2 SMNVEV (reference sequence). The junction had 5 bases not matched to a gene; V was cut back by 5 bases and J by 6 bases. DNA of the CDR3: TGTGCCAGCAGTCCGGGACTAGCGTGGGATACGCAGTATTTT. Protein sequence: CASSPGLAWDTQYF.

V is TRBV5-1 and J is TRBJ2-1, with 9 nucleotides matching TRBD1. The germline V gene encodes CDR1 SGHRS and CDR2 YFSETQ. The CDR3 consists of 16 residues. The V segment lost 0 bases and the J segment 1 base; nucleotides outside the gene matches: 2. CDR3 sequence: CASSLVGTGSYNEQFF. In nucleotides, the CDR3 is TGCGCCAGCAGCTTGGTAGGGACAGGGTCCTACAATGAGCAGTTCTTC.

The rearrangement links TRBV19 to TRBJ2-5; D is perhaps TRBD2 (6 bases). Trimming removed 5 bases at V and 5 bases at J, with 18 bases between. The CDR3 is made up of 15 amino acids. CDR1 and CDR2 (germline): LNHDA, SQIVND (reference sequence). This CDR3 is CASSPPGVRGETQYF. For the CDR3, the DNA is TGTGCCAGTAGTCCTCCGGGGGTGCGGGGTGAGACCCAGTACTTC. The full variable domain, completed using reference TRBV19 and TRBJ2-5, is DGGITQSPKYLFRKEGQNVTLSCEQNLNHDAMYWYRQDPGQGLRLIYYSQIVNDFQKGDIAEGYSVSREKKESFPLTVTSAQKNPTAFYLCASSPPGVRGETQYFGPGTRLLVL.

The chain carries TRBV7-8 and TRBJ1-2; 9 nucleotides line up with TRBD1. After removal of 1 base from V and 12 bases from J, the junction contained 6 bases not matched to a gene. The CDR3 is 13 amino acids. Germline CDR1 reads SGHVS; CDR2 reads FQNEAQ. CDR3 in DNA: TGTGCCAGCAGCTTAGTGGGACAGGGATTCCACACCTTC. Translating gives CASSLVGQGFHTF.

V is TRBV7-2 and J is TRBJ1-1, with no clear D. Germline CDR1 is SGHTA and CDR2 is FQGNSA. The CDR3 sequence is 13 residues long. Trimming took 0 bases from V and 4 from J, leaving 6 bases between them. The CDR3 loop is CASSLARATEAFF. The CDR3 coding sequence is TGTGCCAGCAGCTTAGCGAGGGCCACTGAAGCTTTCTTT.

V usage is TRBV7-8 and J usage is TRBJ1-6, with TRBD1 as a possible D gene (5 bases). V was clipped by 4 bases and J by 5 bases, with 15 bases between them. CDR3 size: 16 residues. Germline lookup yields CDR1 SGHVS and CDR2 FQNEAQ. CDR3 DNA: TGTGCCAGCAGCTCACCGGGGGATTTAAATAATTCACCCCTCCACTTT. Its protein product is CASSSPGDLNNSPLHF.

In its sample, this clone was seen a few times. This sequence joins TRBV30 and TRBJ2-3; D not certain. The V end was cut by 0 bases, the J end by 4 bases, with 5 bases between. CDR1 is GTSNPN and CDR2 is SVGIG in the germline V gene (reference sequence). This CDR3 spans 12 amino acids. The CDR3 DNA follows: TGTGCCTGGAGTGTTCTCCCAGATACGCAGTATTTT. Its protein product is CAWSVLPDTQYF. Full variable domain (remainder filled in from reference TRBV30 and TRBJ2-3): SQTIHQWPATLVQPVGSPLSLECTVEGTSNPNLYWYRQAAGRGLQLLFYSVGIGQISSEVPQNLSASRPQDRQFILSSKKLLLSDSGFYLCAWSVLPDTQYFGPGTRLTVL.

The chain has TRBV5-3 and TRBJ1-5; a possible D gene is TRBD1 (5 bases). TRBV5-3 is treated as an ORF (open reading frame) with a function not yet certain. The CDR3 spans 22 residues. Between the trimmed V and J ends, which lost 0 bases and 4 bases, there was a span of 32 bases. CDR3 in DNA: TGTGCCAGAAGCTTGGTAGGTAGGGGTCTTCGCCAATTAGATCAGACGAATCAGCCCCAGCATTTT. Its translation: CARSLVGRGLRQLDQTNQPQHF.